The text below deals with one TCR beta chain. Method: immunoSEQ multiplex PCR; TCRdb's copy keeps in-frame clones and lacks some. The sample lists approximately 76,000 clones; about 89% were seen once. These data come from a study of OX40 agonist ivuxolimab in advanced cancers. This sequence originates from an adult with an advanced solid tumor such as melanoma, head and neck, liver or kidney cancer. Material: CD4+ or CD8+ T cells sorted from blood, obtained in a trial of the OX40 agonist ivuxolimab.

The CDR3 loop reads CASSAWTVSGELFF. In nucleotides, the CDR3 is TGTGCCAGCAGCGCATGGACAGTATCCGGGGAGCTGTTTTTT. V gene TRBV7-2 combines with J gene TRBJ2-2, with D possibly matching TRBD1 (6 bases). The V and J ends lost 5 bases and 6 bases respectively, with 13 bases between them. This CDR3 contains 14 residues. Germline V lookup: CDR1 SGHTA, CDR2 FQGNSA. Full variable domain (remainder filled in from reference TRBV7-2 and TRBJ2-2): GAGVSQSPSNKVTEKGKDVELRCDPISGHTALYWYRQSLGQGLEFLIYFQGNSAPDKSGLPSDRFSAERTGGSVSTLTIQRTQQEDSAVYLCASSAWTVSGELFFGEGSRLTVL.